This T cell receptor (beta chain) was identified during a study of regulatory and conventional T cells in RAG deficiency. Trimming removed 4 bases from V and 0 bases from J, with 5 bases in between. The CDR3 loop spans 13 amino acids. Germline V gives CDR1 SGHTA, CDR2 FQGTGA. Findings and limits, study-wide: Shannon entropy fell and Simpson indices rose in RAG-deficient patients. Omenn patients showed >85% Treg-Tconv overlap and shorter CDR3 lengths.

Repertoires were generated with immunoSEQ multiplex PCR, while TCRdb's copy carries only in-frame clones and drops some. The repertoire holds under 35,000 clones, with 75% to 90% as singletons. Regarding this clone: Its antigen is unknown.

Separately, the same data were catalogued under a study of regulatory T cells. As that report states: Primers: 52 TRBV forward and 13 TRBJ reverse.

The gene calls are TRBV7-3 and TRBJ2-3; D is unclear. This receptor was obtained from a human donor in good health. The specimen sequenced was CD8+ T cells sorted from blood. The DNA of the CDR3 is TGTGCCAGCAGCTCTATTAGCACAGATACGCAGTATTTT. It translates to CASSSISTDTQYF.